The source of this T cell receptor (beta chain) is a study of T cells after yellow fever vaccination. Study-level findings and limits: The secondary response peaked faster, at day 5 versus 15, but was weaker.

The CDR3 has 17 residues. Per the germline V gene, CDR1 is LGHNA and CDR2 is YNFKEQ. V lost 0 bases to trimming and J lost 4 bases, with 17 bases between them. UMIs were added to TCR cDNA along with a universal primer site when it was made by 5'RACE template switching. TCRdb recomputed calls from the 5' RACE reads with MiXCR, one row per CDR3 protein. The sample shows 120,000 or so distinct CDR3 sequences, around 7.2% of them seen only once. This clonotype was observed at least ten times. The target antigen is unknown. The chain carries TRBV4-2 and TRBJ2-3, with a weak D call TRBD1 (5 bases). This clonotype was sampled from a man aged 18 to 29 who received the YFV17D yellow fever vaccine. This specimen was CD4+ T cells sorted from PBMCs, taken about 49 days after the first yellow fever vaccination. CDR3 sequence (DNA): TGTGCCAGCAGCCAAGAAGGGGCTAGTTATAACGCAGATACGCAGTATTTT. The encoded protein is CASSQEGASYNADTQYF.